This T cell receptor (beta chain) was sequenced in a study of response to subunit inactivated influenza vaccine. The CDR3 consists of 15 residues. Germline CDR1 reads SGHRS; CDR2 reads YFSETQ. The ends were cut back, 1 base at V and 2 bases at J, with 12 bases in the middle. Comment on this clonotype: Its antigen is unknown.

The study's findings and limits: The authors proposed limited new T cell recruitment per seasonal influenza vaccination.

Using its own MiXCR run on the RT-PCR reads, TCRdb lists one record per CDR3 protein. The sample holds a few hundred thousand distinct CDR3 sequences; 13% to 15% are singletons and the top ten take around 10%. This chain uses TRBV5-1 with TRBJ2-5, with a possible D match to TRBD2 (6 bases). Sample: PBMCs from blood, taken roughly 12 days after vaccination. The sequence was obtained from a man over 45 who received an inactivated influenza vaccine. Here the CDR3 reads CASSLSAGSQETQYF. CDR3 DNA sequence: TGCGCCAGCAGCTTGTCAGCCGGGAGTCAAGAGACCCAGTACTTC.